This entry lists 21 T cell receptor beta chains sequenced from one sample in a study of blood T cell repertoires in COVID-19. Some clones are missing from TCRdb's copy, which holds only in-frame ones; the method was immunoSEQ multiplex PCR. There are over 200,000 clones in the sample; around 88% occur only once, and 2% to 2.5% lies in the top ten. The material sequenced was PBMCs or T cells enriched from blood (not recorded which). These receptors originate from a woman in her 40s with acute COVID-19.

The chain joins TRBV29-1 to TRBJ1-1, with D perhaps matching TRBD1 (6 bases). Germline V gene data show CDR1 as SQVTM and CDR2 as ANQGSEA. Trimming left V 0 bases short and J 8 bases short, with 7 bases between. This CDR3 spans 11 amino acids. In DNA, the CDR3 is TGCAGCGTTGAAGAGGGACACGAAGCTTTCTTT. This gives the protein CSVEEGHEAFF.

The table lists this clone with a count of one. This chain links TRBV2 with TRBJ1-2; D ambiguous. The CDR3 consists of 12 residues. V was shortened by 7 bases and J by 8 bases, with 14 bases between the two germline ends. Germline lookup yields CDR1 SNHLY and CDR2 FYNNEI. CDR3 coding DNA: TGTGCCAGCACCGAAGACTCTCAAGGCTACACCTTC. Encoded protein: CASTEDSQGYTF.

In its sample, this clone was seen once. The chain has TRBV5-1 and TRBJ1-4; TRBD1 matches at 7 bases. The CDR3 extends over 14 amino acids. J gave up 2 bases and V 4 bases, and 2 bases lay outside the gene matches. Germline CDR1 and CDR2: SGHRS and YFSETQ. The CDR3 DNA reads as TGCGCCAGCAGCCCGACAGGGACTAATGAAAAACTGTTTTTT. Encoded protein: CASSPTGTNEKLFF. The variable domain in full, with the rest retrieved from reference TRBV5-1 and TRBJ1-4, is KAGVTQTPRYLIKTRGQQVTLSCSPISGHRSVSWYQQTPGQGLQFLFEYFSETQRNKGNFPGRFSGRQFSNSRSEMNVSTLELGDSALYLCASSPTGTNEKLFFGSGTQLSVL.

The chain uses TRBV20-1 and TRBJ1-6, with D uncertain. The CDR3 sequence is 14 residues long. Germline lookup yields CDR1 DFQATT and CDR2 SNEGSKA (reference sequence). V lost 3 bases and J 8 bases, leaving 14 bases between the germline ends. The CDR3 nucleotides read TGCAGTGCTAGTATAGGGCGCGGGGATTCACCCCTCCACTTT. This codes for CSASIGRGDSPLHF.

This chain links TRBV6-2 or TRBV6-3 with TRBJ1-4; a possible D gene is TRBD1 (6 bases). Germline CDR1 and CDR2: MNHEY and SVGEGT. The CDR3 has 16 amino acids. Trimming took off 5 bases at V and 0 bases at J, with 13 bases between the two ends. DNA for the CDR3: TGTGCCAGCAGTGATTGGACAGCTGCAACTAATGAAAAACTGTTTTTT. It specifies CASSDWTAATNEKLFF.

CDR3: CAWSRGPYEQYF. The CDR3 DNA reads as TGTGCCTGGAGCAGGGGCCCCTACGAGCAGTACTTC. The chain has TRBV30 and TRBJ2-7; TRBD1 might be the D (6 bases). Germline V gene data show CDR1 as GTSNPN and CDR2 as SVGIG (reference sequence). The CDR3 is made up of 12 amino acids. The ends were cut back, 3 bases at V and 2 bases at J, with 8 bases in the middle.

This chain connects TRBV19 to TRBJ1-1; D is undetermined. The V end lost 1 base, the J end lost 2 bases, and 11 bases lay between the germline ends. This CDR3 region has 15 residues. In germline, CDR1 is LNHDA, CDR2 SQIVND (reference sequence). This CDR3 reads CASSIGEVSNTEAFF. Here the CDR3 DNA reads TGTGCCAGTAGTATAGGTGAGGTTTCCAACACTGAAGCTTTCTTT. Based on the CDR3 plus reference TRBV19 and TRBJ1-1, the full variable domain is DGGITQSPKYLFRKEGQNVTLSCEQNLNHDAMYWYRQDPGQGLRLIYYSQIVNDFQKGDIAEGYSVSREKKESFPLTVTSAQKNPTAFYLCASSIGEVSNTEAFFGQGTRLTVV.

The chain has TRBV5-4 and TRBJ1-6; 7 positions match TRBD1. With V trimmed by 4 bases and J by 7 bases, 8 bases remained unmatched. CDR3 length: 15 residues. Germline values: CDR1 SGHNT, CDR2 YYREEE (reference sequence). CDR3 loop: CASSMGQPFNSPLHF. In DNA, the CDR3 is TGTGCCAGCAGCATGGGACAGCCCTTCAATTCACCCCTCCACTTT.

The chain couples TRBV4-2 to TRBJ2-1, with 10 bases lining up with TRBD1. The germline CDR1 and CDR2 sequences are LGHNA and YNFKEQ. J lost 8 bases, V lost 3 bases, and 16 bases had no gene match. The CDR3 contains 18 residues. CDR3 bases: TGTGCCAGCAGCCATCTGACTCTCGGACAGGGGGTCGCGGATGAGCAGTTCTTC. Translating it yields CASSHLTLGQGVADEQFF.

This clone was seen just once. V is TRBV9 and J is TRBJ2-1; 7 bases are shared with TRBD2. CDR3 length equals 16 residues. After removal of 0 bases from V and 7 bases from J, the junction contained 10 bases not matched to a gene. Germline V gene lookup returns CDR1 SGDLS and CDR2 YYNGEE. DNA for the CDR3: TGTGCCAGCAGCGTAGTAAGCGGGATGACGCCTAATGAGCAGTTCTTC. Amino acids: CASSVVSGMTPNEQFF.

The chain joins TRBV5-1 to TRBJ2-1; 9 nucleotides match TRBD2. V was pared by 5 bases and J by 4 bases, with 1 base of the junction left unmatched. CDR3 length: 13 residues. CDR1 and CDR2 (germline): SGHRS, YFSETQ. The CDR3 loop is CASRSGGYNEQFF. CDR3 sequence (DNA): TGCGCCAGCAGAAGCGGGGGGTACAATGAGCAGTTCTTC.

This CDR3 reads CASSAYRDSTDTQYF. The CDR3 nucleotides read TGTGCCAGCAGTGCCTATAGGGACTCCACAGATACGCAGTATTTT. The chain employs TRBV27 and TRBJ2-3, with D maybe TRBD2 (6 bases). Germline values: CDR1 MNHEY, CDR2 SMNVEV (reference sequence). The CDR3 consists of 15 residues. Trimming cost V 5 bases and J 2 bases, with 14 bases left between them.

This clone was found a few times. The genes are TRBV7-2 and TRBJ2-1, with 9 bases that match TRBD2. Germline CDR1 and CDR2: SGHTA and FQGNSA. This CDR3 has 15 amino acids. J was trimmed by 9 bases and V by 5 bases; bases with no gene match: 11. The CDR3 reads CASSLVAGGPGEQFF. The CDR3, as DNA: TGTGCCAGCAGCCTTGTGGCGGGAGGGCCAGGTGAGCAGTTCTTC. Together with reference TRBV7-2 and TRBJ2-1, the CDR3 gives the full variable domain: GAGVSQSPSNKVTEKGKDVELRCDPISGHTALYWYRQSLGQGLEFLIYFQGNSAPDKSGLPSDRFSAERTGGSVSTLTIQRTQQEDSAVYLCASSLVAGGPGEQFFGPGTRLTVL.

The V gene is TRBV19, the J gene TRBJ1-6, with a weak D call TRBD1 (5 bases). CDR3 length: 13 amino acids. V lost 10 bases and J lost 9, with 16 bases in between. In germline, CDR1 is LNHDA, CDR2 SQIVND (reference sequence). The chain's CDR3 is CATSRGPGSPLHF. The CDR3 DNA follows: TGTGCCACCTCGCGGGGACCGGGTTCACCCCTCCACTTT.

This clone was seen once. The chain carries TRBV7-2 and TRBJ1-2; 9 bases are a match to TRBD1. The CDR3 length is 14 residues. After removal of 3 bases from V and 1 base from J, the junction contained 0 bases not matched to a gene. Germline-derived CDR1 and CDR2 are SGHTA and FQGNSA. CDR3 region: CASSLDRGNYGYTF. CDR3 in DNA: TGTGCCAGCAGCTTGGACAGGGGTAACTATGGCTACACCTTC.

In this sample, this clone turned up once. The rearrangement joins TRBV7-9 to TRBJ1-3; no clear D. This CDR3 spans 14 amino acids. V lost 3 bases and J lost 3, with 9 bases in between. CDR1 is SEHNR and CDR2 is FQNEAQ in the germline V gene (reference sequence). Written as DNA, the CDR3 is TGTGCCAGCAGCTTCGAACAGATTGGAAACACCATATATTTT. This encodes CASSFEQIGNTIYF.

The chain couples TRBV7-9 to TRBJ1-4; 12 bases are shared with TRBD1. Germline CDR1 is SEHNR and CDR2 is FQNEAQ (reference sequence). V trimming: 6 bases; J trimming: 0 bases; junction bases outside the gene matches: 5. There are 17 residues in the CDR3. CDR3 DNA: TGTGCCAGCAGGGGGGACAGGGGGCTTTCAACTAATGAAAAACTGTTTTTT. This gives the protein CASRGDRGLSTNEKLFF.

The chain carries TRBV6-5 and TRBJ1-1; 10 bases are shared with TRBD1. The CDR3 loop spans 16 amino acids. The germline V gene has CDR1 MNHEY and CDR2 SVGAGI. V shed 2 bases, J shed 4 bases, and the junction held 7 bases outside the gene matches. The CDR3 region has the DNA TGTGCCAGCAGTTACGGGGGACAGGGGCATTTCACTGAAGCTTTCTTT. The encoded protein is CASSYGGQGHFTEAFF.

The J gene is TRBJ2-2, the V gene TRBV30; 8 positions agree with TRBD2. Germline CDR1 reads GTSNPN; CDR2 reads SVGIG (reference sequence). This CDR3 contains 15 residues. J gave up 2 bases and V 2 bases, and 4 bases lay outside the gene matches. CDR3 sequence (DNA): TGTGCCTGGAGTCGGGCGGGGGGAAACACCGGGGAGCTGTTTTTT. Its protein is CAWSRAGGNTGELFF.

The rearrangement joins TRBV7-6 to TRBJ1-1, with 7 bases aligning to TRBD1. Germline V gene data show CDR1 as SGHVS and CDR2 as FNYEAQ. The V and J ends lost 3 bases and 1 base, in that order; junction bases with no gene match: 8. The CDR3 totals 16 residues. CDR3 amino acids: CASSFLAGGSNTEAFF. The CDR3 DNA reads TGTGCCAGCAGCTTTTTGGCAGGGGGTTCGAACACTGAAGCTTTCTTT.

This clone was seen a few times. The chain combines TRBV19 with TRBJ2-3; 7 bases fit TRBD1. In germline, CDR1 is LNHDA, CDR2 SQIVND (reference sequence). This CDR3 spans 13 amino acids. In nucleotides, the CDR3 is TGTGCGACCTCGACAGGGAGCACAGATACGCAGTATTTT. This encodes CATSTGSTDTQYF. Filled out from reference TRBV19 and TRBJ2-3, the complete variable domain reads DGGITQSPKYLFRKEGQNVTLSCEQNLNHDAMYWYRQDPGQGLRLIYYSQIVNDFQKGDIAEGYSVSREKKESFPLTVTSAQKNPTAFYLCATSTGSTDTQYFGPGTRLTVL.